The 14 T cell receptor beta chains below were found in one sample sequenced in a study of blood T cell repertoires in COVID-19 (dated by TCRdb to 2019 to 2021). Library method: the immunoSEQ multiplex PCR assay. In TCRdb, the immuneACCESS table is reduced to in-frame sequences with V and J assigned. These tables do not hold every clone; where another copy was compared, an unresolved V gene accounts for under half, and the others remain unexplained. Here the sample has about 240,000 clones; approximately 86% occur a single time. Less than 8.5% of the sample belongs to the ten largest clones. The specimen was peripheral blood. These receptors originate from a woman aged 70-85 years with active or convalescent COVID-19.

V and J are TRBV5-1 and TRBJ1-3; the match to TRBD1 covers 11 bases. V lost 4 bases to trimming and J lost 2 bases; unmatched junction nucleotides: 5. The CDR3 is 16 amino acids. CDR1 and CDR2 from the germline V gene are SGHRS and YFSETQ. This CDR3 reads CASSIGTGGTGNTIYF. CDR3 DNA sequence: TGCGCCAGCAGCATCGGGACAGGGGGAACTGGAAACACCATATATTTT.

The J gene is TRBJ1-1, the V gene TRBV7-2, with D possibly matching TRBD1 (6 bases). This CDR3 comprises 15 residues. Germline loops: CDR1 SGHTA, CDR2 FQGNSA. Trimming took 0 bases from V and 0 from J, leaving 8 bases between them. CDR3 coding DNA: TGTGCCAGCAGCTTAGCGGGGGGGCTGAACACTGAAGCTTTCTTT. Encoded protein: CASSLAGGLNTEAFF.

This chain connects TRBV29-1 to TRBJ2-4, with a tentative D call TRBD2 (5 bases). The CDR3 length is 16 residues. CDR1 is SQVTM and CDR2 is ANQGSEA in the germline V gene. Trimming removed 0 bases at V and 0 bases at J, with 12 bases between. CDR3 DNA: TGCAGCGTTGAAGATCCGGACTTCCTAGCCAAAAACATTCAGTACTTC. This codes for CSVEDPDFLAKNIQYF.

The DNA for the CDR3 is TGTGCCAGCAGCTTAGCCCCCGCCGGGAGAGAATCACCCCTCCACTTT. As protein: CASSLAPAGRESPLHF. The rearrangement links TRBV7-2 to TRBJ1-6; D unresolved. Germline V CDR1 and CDR2: SGHTA, FQGNSA. CDR3 size: 16 residues. Trimming took off 0 bases at V and 10 bases at J, with 16 bases between the two ends.

The chain has TRBV27 and TRBJ1-4, with D possibly matching TRBD1 (5 bases). The CDR3 contains 16 residues. From germline, CDR1 is MNHEY and CDR2 SMNVEV (reference sequence). The V and J ends lost 6 bases and 8 bases respectively, with 22 bases between them. The CDR3 DNA reads as TGTGCCAGCAGCCCGGCCCCCGGGGGTCGGGAAGAAAAACTGTTTTTT. It codes for CASSPAPGGREEKLFF.

The chain uses TRBV19 and TRBJ1-2; 7 bases are a match to TRBD1. The CDR3 runs to 15 residues. The trim removed 3 bases at V and 4 bases at J, leaving 8 bases unmatched. Germline V gene data show CDR1 as LNHDA and CDR2 as SQIVND (reference sequence). In DNA, the CDR3 is TGTGCCAGTAGTATCGGCAGGGGGTATGGCTATGGCTACACCTTC. It yields the protein CASSIGRGYGYGYTF.

This clone was observed once. The V and J genes are TRBV7-8 and TRBJ1-6; tentative D call: TRBD1 (5 bases). CDR3 length equals 13 residues. V was clipped by 4 bases and J by 10 bases, with 11 bases between them. CDR1 and CDR2 (germline): SGHVS, FQNEAQ. DNA for the CDR3: TGTGCCAGCAGCTCGCAGGGTGCCTCACCCCTCCACTTT. Translating gives CASSSQGASPLHF.

V usage is TRBV18 and J usage is TRBJ2-7, with D possibly matching TRBD1 (5 bases). Per the germline V gene, CDR1 is KGHSH and CDR2 is LQKENI. V lost 2 bases and J lost 2, with 7 bases in between. The CDR3 extends over 13 amino acids. This chain's CDR3 is CASSPGAPYEQYF. CDR3 coding DNA: TGTGCCAGCTCACCAGGGGCCCCCTACGAGCAGTACTTC. The variable domain in full, with the rest retrieved from reference TRBV18 and TRBJ2-7, is NAGVMQNPRHLVRRRGQEARLRCSPMKGHSHVYWYRQLPEEGLKFMVYLQKENIIDESGMPKERFSAEFPKEGPSILRIQQVVRGDSAAYFCASSPGAPYEQYFGPGTRLTVT.

This CDR3 is CASSHTSGLREYF. CDR3 DNA: TGCGCCAGCAGCCATACCTCAGGGCTTCGGGAGTACTTC. The V call is TRBV10-2, the J call TRBJ2-7, with a possible D match to TRBD1 (5 bases). This CDR3 comprises 13 residues. Germline CDR1 and CDR2: WSHSY and SAAADI. The ends were cut back, 6 bases at V and 11 bases at J, with 20 bases in the middle.

J is TRBJ2-7 and V is TRBV25-1, with TRBD2 matching over 9 bases. The CDR3 has 14 residues. CDR1 MGHDK and CDR2 SYGVNS come from the germline V gene. V gave up 4 bases and J gave up 3 bases; unmatched junction bases: 4. CDR3 nucleotide sequence: TGTGCCAGCAGTGGAGCGGGGGGCATCTACGAGCAGTACTTC. Protein product: CASSGAGGIYEQYF.

The chain recombines TRBV6-5 with TRBJ1-3; TRBD1 is a possible D gene (5 bases). CDR3 length: 14 residues. Trimming removed 6 bases from V and 0 bases from J, with 9 bases in between. The germline gives CDR1 MNHEY, CDR2 SVGAGI. The CDR3 coding sequence is TGTGCCAGCAGATCGGACAACTCTGGAAACACCATATATTTT. This gives the protein CASRSDNSGNTIYF.

V gene TRBV7-9 combines with J gene TRBJ2-2; no clear D gene. Germline values: CDR1 SEHNR, CDR2 FQNEAQ (reference sequence). The CDR3 has 12 amino acids. With 5 bases removed from V and 6 bases from J, the gap between germline ends came to 7 bases. CDR3 amino acids: CASSLRAGELFF. In DNA, the CDR3 is TGTGCCAGCAGCCTAAGAGCCGGGGAGCTGTTTTTT.

The chain joins TRBV7-9 to TRBJ1-2; 8 nucleotides agree with TRBD1. The CDR3 is made up of 15 amino acids. V lost 1 base and J lost 6; bases outside the gene matches: 7. Germline V lookup: CDR1 SEHNR, CDR2 FQNEAQ (reference sequence). In nucleotides, the CDR3 is TGTGCCAGCAGCTTAGAGACAGGGGCGAAAAATGGCTACACCTTC. Translated, it gives CASSLETGAKNGYTF.

This clone appeared a few times. The chain couples TRBV3-1 (or the pseudogene TRBV3-2) to TRBJ1-1, with unresolved D. The V gene's germline CDR1 is LGHDT and CDR2 YNNKEL (reference sequence). V was pared by 1 base and J by 2 bases, with 2 bases between. The CDR3 spans 12 residues. CDR3 in DNA: TGTGCCAGCAGCCAAGCTAACACTGAAGCTTTCTTT. This translates into CASSQANTEAFF.